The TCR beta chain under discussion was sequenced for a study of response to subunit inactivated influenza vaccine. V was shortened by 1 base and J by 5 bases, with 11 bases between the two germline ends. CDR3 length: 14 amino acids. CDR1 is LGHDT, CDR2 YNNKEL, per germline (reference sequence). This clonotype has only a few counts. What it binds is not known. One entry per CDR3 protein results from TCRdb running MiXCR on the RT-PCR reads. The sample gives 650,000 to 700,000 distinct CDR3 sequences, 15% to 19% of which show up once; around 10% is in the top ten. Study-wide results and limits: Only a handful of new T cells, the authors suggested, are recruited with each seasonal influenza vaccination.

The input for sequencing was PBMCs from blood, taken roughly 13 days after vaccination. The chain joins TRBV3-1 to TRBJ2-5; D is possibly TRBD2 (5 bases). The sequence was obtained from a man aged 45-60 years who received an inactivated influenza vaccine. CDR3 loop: CASSQVDLRETQYF. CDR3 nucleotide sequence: TGTGCCAGCAGCCAAGTGGACTTGAGGGAGACCCAGTACTTC.